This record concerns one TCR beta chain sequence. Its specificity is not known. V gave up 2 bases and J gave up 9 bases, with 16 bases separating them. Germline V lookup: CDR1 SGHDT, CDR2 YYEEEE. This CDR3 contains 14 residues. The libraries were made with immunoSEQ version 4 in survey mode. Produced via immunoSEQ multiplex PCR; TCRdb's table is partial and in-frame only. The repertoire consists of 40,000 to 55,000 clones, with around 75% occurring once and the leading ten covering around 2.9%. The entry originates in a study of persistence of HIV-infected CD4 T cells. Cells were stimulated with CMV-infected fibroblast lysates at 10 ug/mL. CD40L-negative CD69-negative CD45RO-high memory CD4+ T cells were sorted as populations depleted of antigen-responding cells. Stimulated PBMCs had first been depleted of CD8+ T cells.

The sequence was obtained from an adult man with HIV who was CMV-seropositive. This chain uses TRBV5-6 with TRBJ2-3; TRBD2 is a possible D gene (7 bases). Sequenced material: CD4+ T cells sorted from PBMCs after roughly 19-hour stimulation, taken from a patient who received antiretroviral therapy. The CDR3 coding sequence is TGTGCCAGCAGCTTTCGGGGGGCCGCCAACACGCAGTATTTT. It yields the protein CASSFRGAANTQYF.